One and the same sample provided the 20 T cell receptor beta chains below, sequenced in a study of T-cell reconstitution after alpha-beta-depleted transplantation in children. Unique molecular identifiers were used in preparing the TCRbeta library. MiXCR, applied by TCRdb to the PCR reads, yields one record per CDR3 protein. The repertoire holds about 130,000 distinct CDR3 sequences, with roughly 10% as singletons. This material consisted of PBMCs, mostly from graft donor cells, taken 180 days after TCRalphabeta/CD19-depleted stem cell transplant. Source of these receptors: a girl less than two years old who had a stem cell transplant for combined immunodeficiency, so the T cells may come from the graft donor.

The chain joins TRBV6-4 to TRBJ2-7; D is uncertain. This CDR3 contains 13 residues. CDR1 is MRHNA, CDR2 SNTAGT, per germline. Trimming removed 7 bases from V and 5 bases from J, with 15 bases in between. The CDR3 DNA follows: TGTGCCAGCACCTCGAATAGGGTCAACGAGCAGTACTTC. Amino acids: CASTSNRVNEQYF.

Only a few counts were recorded for this clonotype. This rearrangement joins TRBV29-1 to TRBJ2-7, with 7 bases lining up with TRBD1. There are 13 residues in the CDR3. Germline lookup yields CDR1 SQVTM and CDR2 ANQGSEA. Unmatched junction bases numbered 8, after V lost 7 bases and J lost 2 bases. The CDR3 here is CSASLGGTYEQYF. CDR3 DNA sequence: TGCAGCGCATCTTTAGGGGGCACCTACGAGCAGTACTTC.

As concerns this clonotype: Just one base apart from a much larger clone, this may be a read error. This rearrangement joins TRBV10-3 to TRBJ1-4; a weak D match, TRBD1 (5 bases). CDR1 and CDR2 (germline): ENHRY, SYGVKD. This CDR3 region has 14 residues. The germline V and J ends were trimmed by 2 bases and 10 bases, with 14 bases remaining between them. The CDR3 DNA reads as TGTGCCATCAGTGAGGATTTCAGGGATGGAAAACTGTTTTTT. It translates to CAISEDFRDGKLFF.

In its sample, this clonotype was seen a few times. The V gene is TRBV20-1, the J gene TRBJ1-2, with a tentative D call TRBD1 (5 bases). V shed 1 base and J shed 4 bases, with 16 bases lying between them. Germline V gives CDR1 DFQATT, CDR2 SNEGSKA (reference sequence). The CDR3 has 15 amino acids. The CDR3 sequence is CSARASDGDFYGYTF. In DNA form, the CDR3 reads TGCAGTGCTAGAGCTTCGGACGGGGACTTCTATGGCTACACCTTC.

This clonotype was counted between two and nine times. The chain joins TRBV12-3 or TRBV12-4 to TRBJ2-7, with D hard to call. Trimming took off 1 base at V and 2 bases at J, with 6 bases between the two ends. There are 13 residues in the CDR3. CDR3 residues: CASSLVWTYEQYF. CDR3 sequence (DNA): TGTGCCAGCAGTTTAGTTTGGACCTACGAGCAGTACTTC.

This clonotype has a count of ten or more. The CDR3 nucleotides read TGTGCCAGCACCAGTCGACTTTACAATGAGCAGTTCTTC. It translates to CASTSRLYNEQFF. The rearrangement links TRBV21-1 to TRBJ2-1. TRBV21-1 is shown as a pseudogene. The CDR3 runs 13 residues.

The chain joins TRBV5-5 to TRBJ1-6, with a tentative D call TRBD1 (5 bases). Germline V gene sequence: CDR1 SGHKS, CDR2 YYEKEE (reference sequence). CDR3 length equals 16 residues. V gave up 4 bases and J gave up 10 bases, with 21 bases separating them. In DNA, the CDR3 is TGTGCCAGCAGCCTGATGATAGGGGATGGTAAATCACCCCTCCACTTT. It yields the protein CASSLMIGDGKSPLHF.

The rearrangement uses TRBV20-1 and TRBJ1-2, with D possibly being TRBD1 (5 bases). Per the germline V gene, CDR1 is DFQATT and CDR2 is SNEGSKA (reference sequence). The germline V and J ends were trimmed by 0 bases and 4 bases, with 6 bases remaining between them. This CDR3 region has 12 residues. The chain's CDR3 is CSAREGAYGYTF. CDR3 bases: TGCAGTGCTAGAGAAGGGGCCTATGGCTACACCTTC.

The J gene is TRBJ2-1, the V gene TRBV20-1; 12 bases fit TRBD2. The ends lost 1 base at V and 0 bases at J; junction bases unmatched: 4. The CDR3 spans 17 residues. The germline V gene has CDR1 DFQATT and CDR2 SNEGSKA (reference sequence). The CDR3 here is CSARALAGGSSYNEQFF. The CDR3 coding sequence is TGCAGTGCTAGAGCACTAGCGGGGGGAAGCTCCTACAATGAGCAGTTCTTC.

In its sample, this clonotype was seen a few times. The J gene is TRBJ2-1, the V gene TRBV7-2; weak D call: TRBD2 (7 bases). With 1 base removed from V and 7 bases from J, the gap between germline ends came to 14 bases. The CDR3 has 15 amino acids. The V gene's germline CDR1 is SGHTA and CDR2 FQGNSA. The CDR3 DNA is TGTGCCAGCAGCTTAGGGCGGGGGCAGTATAATGAGCAGTTCTTC. It is translated as CASSLGRGQYNEQFF.

This chain uses TRBV7-9 with TRBJ1-2; D is uncertain. The germline V and J ends were trimmed by 4 bases and 2 bases, with 8 bases remaining between them. CDR3 size: 13 residues. Germline CDR1 is SEHNR and CDR2 is FQNEAQ (reference sequence). The DNA for the CDR3 is TGTGCCAGCAGCTCGGTAGGAAACTATGGCTACACCTTC. Amino acids: CASSSVGNYGYTF.

The chain employs TRBV7-2 and TRBJ2-5; D not certain. V was clipped by 5 bases and J by 5 bases, with 21 bases between them. The length of the CDR3 is 16 residues. Looked up from germline, CDR1 is SGHTA and CDR2 is FQGNSA. The CDR3 loop is CASSPGPYRWAETQYF. CDR3 DNA sequence: TGTGCCAGCAGCCCGGGCCCCTATAGGTGGGCGGAGACCCAGTACTTC.

The V gene is TRBV20-1, the J gene TRBJ2-3; TRBD2 aligns across 9 bases. J gave up 2 bases and V 0 bases, and 6 bases lay outside the gene matches. CDR1 is DFQATT, CDR2 SNEGSKA, per germline (reference sequence). The CDR3 extends over 16 amino acids. The CDR3 DNA is TGCAGTGCTAGAGATCGGCGGGGGGGCTACACAGATACGCAGTATTTT. Protein: CSARDRRGGYTDTQYF.

In this sample, this clonotype turned up a few times. This chain joins TRBV29-1 and TRBJ2-1, with 12 bases lining up with TRBD2. The CDR3 consists of 14 residues. Germline CDR1 reads SQVTM; CDR2 reads ANQGSEA. V trimming: 8 bases; J trimming: 6 bases; junction bases outside the gene matches: 8. The CDR3 reads CSTASGRAGNEQFF. The CDR3 DNA reads TGCAGCACCGCTAGCGGGAGGGCTGGCAATGAGCAGTTCTTC.

This clonotype was seen more than once but under ten times. This sequence joins TRBV6-1 and TRBJ2-5; possibly TRBD1 or TRBD2 for D (5 bases each). Germline CDR1 reads MNHNS; CDR2 reads SASEGT. This CDR3 region has 15 residues. The ends were cut back, 6 bases at V and 1 base at J, with 15 bases in the middle. The CDR3 nucleotides read TGTGCCAGCAGCATCTACGGGGACCCCCAAGAGACCCAGTACTTC. Its protein is CASSIYGDPQETQYF.

The chain combines TRBV30 with TRBJ2-1; tentative D call: TRBD2 (6 bases). Germline CDR1 GTSNPN, CDR2 SVGIG (reference sequence). The germline V and J ends were trimmed by 6 bases and 3 bases, with 15 bases remaining between them. The CDR3 sequence is 14 residues long. The CDR3 DNA reads TGTGCCTGTTCCCTAGCGTCCCTCTACAATGAGCAGTTCTTC. Amino acids: CACSLASLYNEQFF. The full variable domain, in which reference TRBV30 and TRBJ2-1 provide the parts outside the CDR3, is SQTIHQWPATLVQPVGSPLSLECTVEGTSNPNLYWYRQAAGRGLQLLFYSVGIGQISSEVPQNLSASRPQDRQFILSSKKLLLSDSGFYLCACSLASLYNEQFFGPGTRLTVL.

This clonotype was seen many times. The genes are TRBV20-1 and TRBJ1-5, with a possible D match to TRBD1 (6 bases). The germline CDR1 and CDR2 sequences are DFQATT and SNEGSKA (reference sequence). The germline V and J ends were trimmed by 6 bases and 6 bases, with 21 bases remaining between them. This CDR3 has 15 residues. The CDR3 DNA reads as TGCAGTGCCCAATCGGGGGGCGCATCAGTTCAGCCCCAGCATTTT. It yields the protein CSAQSGGASVQPQHF.

The V gene is TRBV27, the J gene TRBJ2-1, with a weak D call TRBD2 (6 bases). Germline V gene sequence: CDR1 MNHEY, CDR2 SMNVEV (reference sequence). This CDR3 comprises 15 residues. Trimming left V 3 bases short and J 9 bases short, with 18 bases between. The chain's CDR3 is CASSFGTASHGEQFF. CDR3 sequence (DNA): TGTGCCAGCAGTTTCGGGACTGCCTCCCATGGTGAGCAGTTCTTC.

This chain links TRBV20-1 with TRBJ2-5; D tentatively fits TRBD1 or TRBD2 (6 bases each). Germline CDR1 is DFQATT and CDR2 is SNEGSKA (reference sequence). Trimming cost V 3 bases and J 4 bases, with 12 bases left between them. CDR3 length equals 13 residues. The CDR3 here is CSARVGGRETQYF. The CDR3 DNA is TGCAGTGCTAGGGTGGGGGGCCGAGAGACCCAGTACTTC.

The sample holds a few counts of this clonotype. The chain is built from TRBV5-1 and TRBJ2-7, with D maybe TRBD2 (6 bases). Trimming cost V 2 bases and J 3 bases, with 9 bases left between them. Germline values: CDR1 SGHRS, CDR2 YFSETQ. This CDR3 has 13 residues. This CDR3 is CASSFIGSYEQYF. The DNA for the CDR3 is TGCGCCAGCAGCTTTATCGGGAGCTACGAGCAGTACTTC. The full variable domain, its missing parts supplied by reference TRBV5-1 and TRBJ2-7, is KAGVTQTPRYLIKTRGQQVTLSCSPISGHRSVSWYQQTPGQGLQFLFEYFSETQRNKGNFPGRFSGRQFSNSRSEMNVSTLELGDSALYLCASSFIGSYEQYFGPGTRLTVT.